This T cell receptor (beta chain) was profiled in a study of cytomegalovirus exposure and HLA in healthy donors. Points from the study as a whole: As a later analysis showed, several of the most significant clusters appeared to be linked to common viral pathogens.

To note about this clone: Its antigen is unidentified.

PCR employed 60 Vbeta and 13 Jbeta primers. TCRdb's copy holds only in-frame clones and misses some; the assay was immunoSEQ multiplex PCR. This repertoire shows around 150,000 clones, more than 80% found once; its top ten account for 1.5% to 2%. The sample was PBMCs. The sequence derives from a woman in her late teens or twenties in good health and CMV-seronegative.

CDR3 sequence reads: CASSLWGDATEAFF. Here the CDR3 DNA reads TGTGCCAGCAGCTTATGGGGGGATGCCACTGAAGCTTTCTTT. The V call is TRBV11-2, the J call TRBJ1-1; a possible D gene is TRBD1 (5 bases). Trimming cost V 2 bases and J 4 bases, with 11 bases left between them. The CDR3 has 14 amino acids. Per germline, CDR1 SGHAT and CDR2 FQNNGV. Combining the CDR3 with reference TRBV11-2 and TRBJ1-1 gives the whole variable domain EAGVAQSPRYKIIEKRQSVAFWCNPISGHATLYWYQQILGQGPKLLIQFQNNGVVDDSQLPKDRFSAERLKGVDSTLKIQPAKLEDSAVYLCASSLWGDATEAFFGQGTRLTVV.